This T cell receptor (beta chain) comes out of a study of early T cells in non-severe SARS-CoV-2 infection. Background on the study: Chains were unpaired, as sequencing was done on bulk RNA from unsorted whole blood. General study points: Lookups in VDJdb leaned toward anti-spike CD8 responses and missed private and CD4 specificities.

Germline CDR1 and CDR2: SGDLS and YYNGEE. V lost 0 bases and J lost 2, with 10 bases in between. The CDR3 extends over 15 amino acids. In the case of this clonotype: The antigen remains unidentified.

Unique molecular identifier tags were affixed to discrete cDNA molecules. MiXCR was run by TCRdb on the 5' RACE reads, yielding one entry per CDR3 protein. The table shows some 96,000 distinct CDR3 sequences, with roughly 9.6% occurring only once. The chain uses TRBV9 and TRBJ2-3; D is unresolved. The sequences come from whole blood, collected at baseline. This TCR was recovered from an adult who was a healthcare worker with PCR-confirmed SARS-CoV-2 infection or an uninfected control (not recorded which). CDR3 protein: CASSVDWGITDTQYF. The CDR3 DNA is TGTGCCAGCAGCGTAGACTGGGGAATCACAGATACGCAGTATTTT.